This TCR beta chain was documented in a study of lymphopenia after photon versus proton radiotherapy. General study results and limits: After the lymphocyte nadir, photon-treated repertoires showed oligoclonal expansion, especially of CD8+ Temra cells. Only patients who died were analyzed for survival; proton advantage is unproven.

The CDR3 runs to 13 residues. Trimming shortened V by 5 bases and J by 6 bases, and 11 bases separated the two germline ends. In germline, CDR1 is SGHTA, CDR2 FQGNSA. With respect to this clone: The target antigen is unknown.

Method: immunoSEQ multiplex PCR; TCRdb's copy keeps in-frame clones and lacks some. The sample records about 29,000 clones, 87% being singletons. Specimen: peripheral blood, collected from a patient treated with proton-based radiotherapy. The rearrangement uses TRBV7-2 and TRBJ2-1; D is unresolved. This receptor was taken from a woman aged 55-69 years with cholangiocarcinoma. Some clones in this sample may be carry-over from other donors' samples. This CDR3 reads CASSPSVGNEQFF. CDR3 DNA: TGTGCCAGCAGCCCGAGCGTTGGCAATGAGCAGTTCTTC.